This TCR beta chain was recovered during a study of blood T cell repertoires in COVID-19. As processed by the authors: By means of reference gene primer amplification, nucleated cell counts were estimated. Produced via immunoSEQ multiplex PCR; TCRdb's table is partial and in-frame only. That table furnishes V, J and clone size, whereas the DNA furnished D and trimming. Among over 85,000 clones listed, about 82% were seen once. V gave up 5 bases and J gave up 1 base; unmatched junction bases: 1. The germline gives CDR1 SGHDT, CDR2 YYEEEE. The CDR3 is made up of 14 amino acids. The specimen was peripheral blood. V gene TRBV5-6 combines with J gene TRBJ2-2, with TRBD1 matching over 8 bases. The clonotype comes from a man aged 50 or older with acute or convalescent COVID-19. CDR3: CASRGTGNTGELFF. Here the CDR3 DNA reads TGTGCCAGCAGAGGGACAGGGAACACCGGGGAGCTGTTTTTT.